This T cell receptor (beta chain) was captured by sequencing in a study of blood T cells in healthy people across ages. The germline V gene encodes CDR1 SEHNR and CDR2 FQNEAQ (reference sequence). CDR3 size: 14 residues. V was pared by 5 bases and J by 4 bases, with 6 bases of the junction left unmatched. This clonotype came up many times. A second 7 to 11 cycle PCR used barcoded and J-beta primers. TCRdb processed the 5' RACE reads anew with MiXCR; each CDR3 protein has one entry. The sample lists 540,000 or so distinct CDR3 sequences, around 48% seen once, with around 25% in the top ten. Material for sequencing was blood. The gene calls are TRBV7-9 and TRBJ2-5; TRBD1 agrees at 8 bases. This receptor was taken from a man older than 75 in good health. The CDR3 loop is CASSDPTGGETQYF. DNA for the CDR3: TGTGCCAGCAGCGATCCAACAGGGGGAGAGACCCAGTACTTC.